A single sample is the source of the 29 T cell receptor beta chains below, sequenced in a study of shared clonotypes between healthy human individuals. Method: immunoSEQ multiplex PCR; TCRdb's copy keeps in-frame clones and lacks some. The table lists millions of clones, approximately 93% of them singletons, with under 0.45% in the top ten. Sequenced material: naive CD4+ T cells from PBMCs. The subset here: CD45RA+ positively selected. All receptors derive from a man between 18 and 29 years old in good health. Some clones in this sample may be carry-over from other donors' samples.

Written as DNA, the CDR3 is TGTGCCAGCAGCTTAGGGTGGGACGGATTCTATGGCTACACCTTC. Translation gives CASSLGWDGFYGYTF. The chain uses TRBV7-9 and TRBJ1-2; a possible D gene is TRBD1 (5 bases). Germline-derived CDR1 and CDR2 are SEHNR and FQNEAQ (reference sequence). V lost 1 base and J 4 bases, leaving 13 bases between the germline ends. The CDR3 spans 15 residues.

The DNA of the CDR3 is TGTGCCAGCAGCTTAGCGGTCCGGGACATTCAGTACTTC. Amino acids: CASSLAVRDIQYF. This rearrangement joins TRBV11-1 to TRBJ2-4; D is ambiguous. Germline V lookup: CDR1 SGHAT, CDR2 FQDESV (reference sequence). Trimming removed 0 bases from V and 8 bases from J, with 8 bases in between. The CDR3 has 13 amino acids.

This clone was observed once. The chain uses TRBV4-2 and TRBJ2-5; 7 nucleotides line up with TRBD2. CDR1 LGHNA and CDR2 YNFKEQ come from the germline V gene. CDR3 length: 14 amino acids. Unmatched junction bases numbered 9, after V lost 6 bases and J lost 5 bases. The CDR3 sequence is CASSYIREGETQYF. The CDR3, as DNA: TGTGCCAGCAGTTATATAAGGGAGGGGGAGACCCAGTACTTC.

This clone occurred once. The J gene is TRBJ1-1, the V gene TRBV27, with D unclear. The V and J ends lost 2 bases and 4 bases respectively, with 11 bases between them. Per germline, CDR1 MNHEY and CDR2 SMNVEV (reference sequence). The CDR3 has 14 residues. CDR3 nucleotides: TGTGCCAGCAGTTTACATGGTGGAAGCACTGAAGCTTTCTTT. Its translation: CASSLHGGSTEAFF.

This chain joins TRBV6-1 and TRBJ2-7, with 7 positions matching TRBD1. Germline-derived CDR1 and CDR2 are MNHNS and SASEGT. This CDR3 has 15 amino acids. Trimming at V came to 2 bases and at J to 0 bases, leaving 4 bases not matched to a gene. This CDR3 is CASSEQGVSSYEQYF. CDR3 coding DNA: TGTGCCAGCAGTGAACAGGGGGTCTCCTCCTACGAGCAGTACTTC.

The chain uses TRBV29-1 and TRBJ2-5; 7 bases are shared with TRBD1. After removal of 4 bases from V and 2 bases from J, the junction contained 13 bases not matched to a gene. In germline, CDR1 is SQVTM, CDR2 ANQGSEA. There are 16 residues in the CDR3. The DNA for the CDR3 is TGCAGCGTTGTCGTCGGGACAGATAAAGGACAAGAGACCCAGTACTTC. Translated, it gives CSVVVGTDKGQETQYF.

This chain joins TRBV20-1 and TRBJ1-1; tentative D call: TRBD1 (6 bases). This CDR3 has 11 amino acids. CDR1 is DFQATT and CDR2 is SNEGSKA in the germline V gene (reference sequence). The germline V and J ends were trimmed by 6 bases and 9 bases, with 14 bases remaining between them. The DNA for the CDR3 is TGCAGTGCACCCCGTACAGGGAAAGCTTTCTTT. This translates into CSAPRTGKAFF.

CDR3 sequence reads: CASSSFRGLYGYTF. CDR3 nucleotide sequence: TGTGCCAGCAGTTCTTTCCGGGGACTCTATGGCTACACCTTC. This chain uses TRBV6-5 with TRBJ1-2; TRBD1 is a possible D gene (5 bases). This CDR3 has 14 residues. V was pared by 4 bases and J by 4 bases, with 13 bases between. In germline, CDR1 is MNHEY, CDR2 SVGAGI.

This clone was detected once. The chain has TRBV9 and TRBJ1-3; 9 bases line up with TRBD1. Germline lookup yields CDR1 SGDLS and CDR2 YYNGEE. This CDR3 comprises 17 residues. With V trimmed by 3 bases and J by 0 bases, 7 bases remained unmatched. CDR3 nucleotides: TGTGCCAGCAGCGCAGGGACAGGGATCCGCTCTGGAAACACCATATATTTT. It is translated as CASSAGTGIRSGNTIYF.

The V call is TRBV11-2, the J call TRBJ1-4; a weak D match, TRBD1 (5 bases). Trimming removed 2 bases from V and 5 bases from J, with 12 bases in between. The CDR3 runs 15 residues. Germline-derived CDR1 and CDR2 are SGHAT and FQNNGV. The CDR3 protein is CASSLRSRENEKLFF. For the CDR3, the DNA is TGTGCCAGCAGCTTAAGGAGCAGGGAGAATGAAAAACTGTTTTTT. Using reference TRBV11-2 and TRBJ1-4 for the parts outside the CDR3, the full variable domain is EAGVAQSPRYKIIEKRQSVAFWCNPISGHATLYWYQQILGQGPKLLIQFQNNGVVDDSQLPKDRFSAERLKGVDSTLKIQPAKLEDSAVYLCASSLRSRENEKLFFGSGTQLSVL.

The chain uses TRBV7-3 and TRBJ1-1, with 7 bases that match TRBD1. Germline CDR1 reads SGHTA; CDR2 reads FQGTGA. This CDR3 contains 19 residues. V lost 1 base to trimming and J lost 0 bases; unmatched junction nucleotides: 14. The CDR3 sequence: CASSLKGIPGGHLNTEAFF. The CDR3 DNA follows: TGTGCCAGCAGCTTAAAGGGTATTCCAGGGGGGCATTTGAACACTGAAGCTTTCTTT.

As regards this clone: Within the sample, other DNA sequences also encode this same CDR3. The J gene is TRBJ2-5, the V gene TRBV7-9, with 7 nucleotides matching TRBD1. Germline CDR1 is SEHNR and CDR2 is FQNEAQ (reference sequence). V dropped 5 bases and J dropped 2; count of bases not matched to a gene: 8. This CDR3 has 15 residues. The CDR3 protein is CASSLQQGTQETQYF. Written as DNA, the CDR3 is TGTGCCAGCAGCCTCCAACAGGGGACACAAGAGACCCAGTACTTC.

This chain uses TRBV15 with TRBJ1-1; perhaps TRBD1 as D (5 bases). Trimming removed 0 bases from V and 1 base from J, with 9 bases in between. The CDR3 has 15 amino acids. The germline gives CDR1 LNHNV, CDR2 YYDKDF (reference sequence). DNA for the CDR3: TGTGCCACCAGCAGAGATCTGGGGCAGAACACTGAAGCTTTCTTT. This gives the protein CATSRDLGQNTEAFF.

The CDR3 sequence is CASSVGYEQYF. The DNA of the CDR3 is TGTGCCAGCAGTGTCGGTTACGAGCAGTACTTC. V usage is TRBV27 and J usage is TRBJ2-7; the D is unclear. The CDR3 loop spans 11 amino acids. Germline V lookup: CDR1 MNHEY, CDR2 SMNVEV (reference sequence). The V and J ends lost 5 bases and 4 bases respectively, with 6 bases between them.

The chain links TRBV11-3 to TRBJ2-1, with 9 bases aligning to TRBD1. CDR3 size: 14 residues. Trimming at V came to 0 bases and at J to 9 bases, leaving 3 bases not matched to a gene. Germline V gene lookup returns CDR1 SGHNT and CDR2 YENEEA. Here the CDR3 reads CASSLEQGAGEQFF. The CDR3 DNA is TGTGCCAGCAGCTTAGAACAGGGGGCAGGTGAGCAGTTCTTC.

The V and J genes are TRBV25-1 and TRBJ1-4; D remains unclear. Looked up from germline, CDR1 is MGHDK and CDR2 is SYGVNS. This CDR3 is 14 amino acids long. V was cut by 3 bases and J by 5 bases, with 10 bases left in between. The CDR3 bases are TGTGCCAGCAGTGACGAGCGAGGGAATGAAAAACTGTTTTTT. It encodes CASSDERGNEKLFF.

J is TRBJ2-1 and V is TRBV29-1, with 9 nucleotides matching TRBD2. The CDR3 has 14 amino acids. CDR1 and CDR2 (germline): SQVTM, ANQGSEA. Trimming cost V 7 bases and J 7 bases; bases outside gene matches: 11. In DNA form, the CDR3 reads TGCAGCGCCGAGCGCGGGAGGGCGGTTAATGAGCAGTTCTTC. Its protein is CSAERGRAVNEQFF.

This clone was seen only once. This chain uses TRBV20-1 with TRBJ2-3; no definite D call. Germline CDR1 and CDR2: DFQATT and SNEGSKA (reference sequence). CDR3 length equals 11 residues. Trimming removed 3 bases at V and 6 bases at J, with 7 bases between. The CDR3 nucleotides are TGCAGTGCTAGCTACGGGGATACGCAGTATTTT. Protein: CSASYGDTQYF.

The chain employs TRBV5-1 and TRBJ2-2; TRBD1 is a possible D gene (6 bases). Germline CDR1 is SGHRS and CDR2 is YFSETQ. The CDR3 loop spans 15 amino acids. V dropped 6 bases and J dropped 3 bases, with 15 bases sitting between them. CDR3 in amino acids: CASNQLQGDTGELFF. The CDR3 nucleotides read TGCGCCAGCAATCAGCTACAGGGTGACACCGGGGAGCTGTTTTTT. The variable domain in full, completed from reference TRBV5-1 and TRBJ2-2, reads KAGVTQTPRYLIKTRGQQVTLSCSPISGHRSVSWYQQTPGQGLQFLFEYFSETQRNKGNFPGRFSGRQFSNSRSEMNVSTLELGDSALYLCASNQLQGDTGELFFGEGSRLTVL.

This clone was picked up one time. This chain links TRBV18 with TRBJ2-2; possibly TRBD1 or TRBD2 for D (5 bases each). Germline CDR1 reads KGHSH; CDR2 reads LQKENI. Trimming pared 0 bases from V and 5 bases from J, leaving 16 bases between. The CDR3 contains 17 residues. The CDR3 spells CASSPPRGRVATGELFF. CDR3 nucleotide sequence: TGTGCCAGCTCACCACCACGGGGCAGGGTCGCGACCGGGGAGCTGTTTTTT.

Here the CDR3 reads CAWFSRGGNTEAFF. DNA for the CDR3: TGTGCCTGGTTCTCCCGGGGGGGGAACACTGAAGCTTTCTTT. This sequence joins TRBV30 and TRBJ1-1; TRBD1 is a possible D gene (5 bases). The CDR3 loop spans 14 amino acids. The germline CDR1 and CDR2 sequences are GTSNPN and SVGIG (reference sequence). The ends were cut back, 5 bases at V and 1 base at J, with 14 bases in the middle.

CDR3 protein: CASSDRDRQYF. In nucleotides, the CDR3 is TGTGCCAGCAGTGACAGGGATCGGCAGTACTTC. The chain couples TRBV6-1 to TRBJ2-7; D is perhaps TRBD1 (5 bases). Trimming took 3 bases from V and 9 from J, leaving 9 bases between them. Per the germline V gene, CDR1 is MNHNS and CDR2 is SASEGT. This CDR3 region has 11 residues.

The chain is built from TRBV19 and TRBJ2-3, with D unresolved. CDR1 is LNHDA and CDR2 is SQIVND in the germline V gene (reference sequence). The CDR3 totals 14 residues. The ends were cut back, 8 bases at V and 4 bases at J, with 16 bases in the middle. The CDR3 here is CASGSGPRPDTQYF. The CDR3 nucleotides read TGTGCCAGTGGCTCCGGGCCGCGGCCAGATACGCAGTATTTT.

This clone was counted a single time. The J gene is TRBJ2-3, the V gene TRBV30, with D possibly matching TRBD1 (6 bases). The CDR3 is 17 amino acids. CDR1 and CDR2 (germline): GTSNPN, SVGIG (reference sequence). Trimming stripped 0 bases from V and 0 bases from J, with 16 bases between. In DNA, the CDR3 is TGTGCCTGGAGTGTTAGGAGGACAGCTTCTAGCACAGATACGCAGTATTTT. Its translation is CAWSVRRTASSTDTQYF.

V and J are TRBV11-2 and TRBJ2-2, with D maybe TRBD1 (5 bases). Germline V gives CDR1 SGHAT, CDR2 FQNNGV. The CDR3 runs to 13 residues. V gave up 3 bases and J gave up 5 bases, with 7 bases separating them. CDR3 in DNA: TGTGCCAGCAGCTTGGGGCAGACCGGGGAGCTGTTTTTT. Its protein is CASSLGQTGELFF.

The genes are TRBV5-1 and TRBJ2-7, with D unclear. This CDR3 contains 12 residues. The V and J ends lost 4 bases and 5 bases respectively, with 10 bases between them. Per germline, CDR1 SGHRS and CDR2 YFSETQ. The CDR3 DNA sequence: TGCGCCAGCAGCCCATACTTCGACGAGCAGTACTTC. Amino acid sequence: CASSPYFDEQYF.

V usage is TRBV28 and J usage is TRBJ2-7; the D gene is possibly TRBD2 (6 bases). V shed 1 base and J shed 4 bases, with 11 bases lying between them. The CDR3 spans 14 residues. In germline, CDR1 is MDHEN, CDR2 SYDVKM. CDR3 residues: CASSLFSGLYEQYF. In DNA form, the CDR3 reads TGTGCCAGCAGTTTATTTAGCGGACTTTACGAGCAGTACTTC.

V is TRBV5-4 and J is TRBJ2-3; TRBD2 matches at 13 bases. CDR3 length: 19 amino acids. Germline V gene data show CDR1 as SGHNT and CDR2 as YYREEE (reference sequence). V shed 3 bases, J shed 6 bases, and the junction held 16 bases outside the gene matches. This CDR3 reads CASSSRTSGRLIGVDTQYF. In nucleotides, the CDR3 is TGTGCCAGCAGCTCTCGGACTAGCGGGAGATTAATTGGGGTGGATACGCAGTATTTT.

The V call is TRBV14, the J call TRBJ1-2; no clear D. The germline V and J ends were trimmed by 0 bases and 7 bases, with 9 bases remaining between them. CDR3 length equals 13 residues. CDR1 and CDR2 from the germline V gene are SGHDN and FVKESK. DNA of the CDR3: TGTGCCAGCAGCCAAGATCGGGCCCTTGGCTACACCTTC. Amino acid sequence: CASSQDRALGYTF.